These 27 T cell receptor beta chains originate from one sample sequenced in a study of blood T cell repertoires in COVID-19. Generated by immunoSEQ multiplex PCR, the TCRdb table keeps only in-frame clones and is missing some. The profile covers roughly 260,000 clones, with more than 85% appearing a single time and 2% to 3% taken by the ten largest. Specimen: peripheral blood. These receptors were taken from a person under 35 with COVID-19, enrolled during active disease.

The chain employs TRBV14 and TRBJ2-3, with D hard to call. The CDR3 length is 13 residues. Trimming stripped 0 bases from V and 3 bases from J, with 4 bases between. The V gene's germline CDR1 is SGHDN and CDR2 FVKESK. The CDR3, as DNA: TGTGCCAGCAGCCAAGAGAGAACAGATACGCAGTATTTT. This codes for CASSQERTDTQYF.

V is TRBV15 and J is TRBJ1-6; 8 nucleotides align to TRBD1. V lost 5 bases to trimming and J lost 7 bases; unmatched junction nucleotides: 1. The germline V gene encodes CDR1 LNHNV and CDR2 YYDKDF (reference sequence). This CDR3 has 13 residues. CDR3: CATSRQGNSPLHF. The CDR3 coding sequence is TGTGCCACCAGCCGACAGGGGAATTCACCCCTCCACTTT.

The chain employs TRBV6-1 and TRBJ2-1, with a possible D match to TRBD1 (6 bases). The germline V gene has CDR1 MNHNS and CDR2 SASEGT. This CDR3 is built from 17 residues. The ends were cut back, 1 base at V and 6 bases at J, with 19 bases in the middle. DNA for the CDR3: TGTGCCAGCAGTGAAGGGCCTATCCGGACAGCCTCCAATGAGCAGTTCTTC. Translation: CASSEGPIRTASNEQFF.

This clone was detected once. As DNA, the CDR3 is TGTGCCAGCAGCCAAGATGGAGCCTACACCGGGGAGCTGTTTTTT. Its translation: CASSQDGAYTGELFF. The J gene is TRBJ2-2, the V gene TRBV4-2; D unclear. This CDR3 has 15 amino acids. CDR1 and CDR2 from the germline V gene are LGHNA and YNFKEQ. The V and J ends lost 0 bases and 3 bases respectively, with 8 bases between them.

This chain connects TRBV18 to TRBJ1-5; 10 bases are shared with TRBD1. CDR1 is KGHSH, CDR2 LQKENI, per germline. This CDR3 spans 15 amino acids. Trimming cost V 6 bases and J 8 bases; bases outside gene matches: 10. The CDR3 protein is CASSAGQGNFEPQHF. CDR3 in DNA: TGTGCCAGCTCGGCGGGACAGGGGAATTTTGAGCCCCAGCATTTT.

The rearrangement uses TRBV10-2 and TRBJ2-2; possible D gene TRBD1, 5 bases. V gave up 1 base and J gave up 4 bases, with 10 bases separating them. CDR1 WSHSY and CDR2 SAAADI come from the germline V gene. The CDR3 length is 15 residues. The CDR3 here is CASSEYRLATGELFF. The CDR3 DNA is TGCGCCAGCAGTGAGTACAGGCTGGCCACCGGGGAGCTGTTTTTT.

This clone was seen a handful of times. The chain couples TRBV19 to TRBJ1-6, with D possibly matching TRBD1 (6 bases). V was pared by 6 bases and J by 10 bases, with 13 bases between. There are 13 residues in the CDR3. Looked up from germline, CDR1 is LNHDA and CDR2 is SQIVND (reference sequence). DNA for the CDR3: TGTGCCAGTAGCTGGTCAGGGGACTCACCCCTCCACTTT. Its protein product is CASSWSGDSPLHF.

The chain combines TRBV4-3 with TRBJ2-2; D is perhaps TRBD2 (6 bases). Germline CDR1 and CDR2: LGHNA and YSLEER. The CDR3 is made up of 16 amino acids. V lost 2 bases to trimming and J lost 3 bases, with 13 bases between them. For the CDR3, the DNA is TGCGCCAGCAGCCAACAAGCGGGTGGGCACACCGGGGAGCTGTTTTTT. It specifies CASSQQAGGHTGELFF.

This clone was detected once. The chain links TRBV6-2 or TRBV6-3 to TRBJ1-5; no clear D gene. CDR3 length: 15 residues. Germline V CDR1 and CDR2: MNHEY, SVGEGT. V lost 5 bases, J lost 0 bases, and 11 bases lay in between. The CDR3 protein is CASSPDSYSNQPQHF. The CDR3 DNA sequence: TGTGCCAGCAGTCCGGACTCCTATAGCAATCAGCCCCAGCATTTT.

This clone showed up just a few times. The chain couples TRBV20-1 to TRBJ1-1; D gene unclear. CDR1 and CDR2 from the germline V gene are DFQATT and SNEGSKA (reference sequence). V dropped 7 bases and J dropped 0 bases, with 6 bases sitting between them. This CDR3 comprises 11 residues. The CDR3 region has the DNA TGCAGTGTAAATATGAACACTGAAGCTTTCTTT. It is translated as CSVNMNTEAFF.

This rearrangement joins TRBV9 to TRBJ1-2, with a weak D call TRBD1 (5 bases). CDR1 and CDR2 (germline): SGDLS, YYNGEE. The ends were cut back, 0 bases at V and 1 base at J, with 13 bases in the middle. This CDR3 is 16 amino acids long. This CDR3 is CASSVGAIDSNYGYTF. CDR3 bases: TGTGCCAGCAGCGTAGGGGCGATCGACAGTAACTATGGCTACACCTTC.

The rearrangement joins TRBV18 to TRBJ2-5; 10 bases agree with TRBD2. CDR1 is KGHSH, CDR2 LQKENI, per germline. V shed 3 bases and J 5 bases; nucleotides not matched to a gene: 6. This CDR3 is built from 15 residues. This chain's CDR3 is CASSPLAGALETQYF. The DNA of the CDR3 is TGTGCCAGCTCACCGCTAGCGGGGGCCTTGGAGACCCAGTACTTC.

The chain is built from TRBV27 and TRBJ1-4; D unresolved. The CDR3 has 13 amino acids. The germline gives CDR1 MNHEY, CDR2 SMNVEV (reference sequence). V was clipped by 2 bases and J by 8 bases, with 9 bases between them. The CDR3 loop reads CASSLRGGEKLFF. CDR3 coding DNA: TGTGCCAGCAGTTTAAGAGGTGGAGAAAAACTGTTTTTT.

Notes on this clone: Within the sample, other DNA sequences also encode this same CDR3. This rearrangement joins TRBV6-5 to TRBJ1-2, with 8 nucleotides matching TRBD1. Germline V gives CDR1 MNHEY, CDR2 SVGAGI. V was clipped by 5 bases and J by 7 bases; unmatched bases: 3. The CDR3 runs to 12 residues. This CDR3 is CASSPGGGGYTF. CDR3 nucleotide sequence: TGTGCCAGCAGTCCAGGGGGCGGTGGCTACACCTTC.

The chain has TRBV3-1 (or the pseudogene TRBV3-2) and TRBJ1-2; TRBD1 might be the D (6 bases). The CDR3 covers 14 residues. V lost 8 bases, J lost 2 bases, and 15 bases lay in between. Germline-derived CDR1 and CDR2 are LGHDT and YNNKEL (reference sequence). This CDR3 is CASSDWDKNYGYTF. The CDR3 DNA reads TGTGCCAGCTCAGACTGGGACAAGAACTATGGCTACACCTTC.

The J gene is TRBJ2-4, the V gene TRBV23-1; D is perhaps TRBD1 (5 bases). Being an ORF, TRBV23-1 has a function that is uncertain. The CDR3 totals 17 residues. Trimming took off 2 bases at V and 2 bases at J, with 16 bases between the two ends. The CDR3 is CASSQAGARDTKNIQYF. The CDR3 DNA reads TGCGCCAGCAGTCAAGCTGGGGCCAGGGATACCAAAAACATTCAGTACTTC.

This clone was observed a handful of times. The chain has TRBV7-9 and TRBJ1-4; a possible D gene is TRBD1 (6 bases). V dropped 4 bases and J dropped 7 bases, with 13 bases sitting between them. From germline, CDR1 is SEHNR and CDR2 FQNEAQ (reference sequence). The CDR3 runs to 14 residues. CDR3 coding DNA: TGTGCCAGCAGCTCGGAGACAGGAGGTGAAAAACTGTTTTTT. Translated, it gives CASSSETGGEKLFF. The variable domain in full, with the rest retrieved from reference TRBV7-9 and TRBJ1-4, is DTGVSQNPRHKITKRGQNVTFRCDPISEHNRLYWYRQTLGQGPEFLTYFQNEAQLEKSRLLSDRFSAERPKGSFSTLEIQRTEQGDSAMYLCASSSETGGEKLFFGSGTQLSVL.

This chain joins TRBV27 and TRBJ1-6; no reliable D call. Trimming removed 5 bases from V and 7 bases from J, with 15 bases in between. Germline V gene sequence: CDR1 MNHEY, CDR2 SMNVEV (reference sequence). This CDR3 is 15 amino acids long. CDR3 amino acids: CASSPSLSRNSPLHF. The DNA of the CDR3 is TGTGCCAGCAGTCCCTCCCTTTCGAGAAATTCACCCCTCCACTTT.

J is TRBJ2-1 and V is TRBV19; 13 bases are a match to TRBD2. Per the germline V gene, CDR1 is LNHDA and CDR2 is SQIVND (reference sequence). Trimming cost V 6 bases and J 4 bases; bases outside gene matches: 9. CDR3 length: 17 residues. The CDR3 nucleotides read TGTGCCAGTAGGACAGGGTTGGGACTAGCGGGGTACAATGAGCAGTTCTTC. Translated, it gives CASRTGLGLAGYNEQFF.

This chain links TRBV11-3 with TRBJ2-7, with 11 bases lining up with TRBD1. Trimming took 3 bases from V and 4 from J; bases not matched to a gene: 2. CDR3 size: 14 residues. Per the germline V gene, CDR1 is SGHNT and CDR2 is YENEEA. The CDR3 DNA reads TGTGCCAGCAGCTTGGGACAGGGGGTGTACGAGCAGTACTTC. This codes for CASSLGQGVYEQYF.

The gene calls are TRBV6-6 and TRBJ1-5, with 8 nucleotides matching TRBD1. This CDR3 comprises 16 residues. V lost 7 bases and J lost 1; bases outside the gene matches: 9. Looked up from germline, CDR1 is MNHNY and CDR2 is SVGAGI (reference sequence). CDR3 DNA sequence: TGTGCCAGCACACAAAGACAGGGGCCGAGCAATCAGCCCCAGCATTTT. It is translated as CASTQRQGPSNQPQHF.

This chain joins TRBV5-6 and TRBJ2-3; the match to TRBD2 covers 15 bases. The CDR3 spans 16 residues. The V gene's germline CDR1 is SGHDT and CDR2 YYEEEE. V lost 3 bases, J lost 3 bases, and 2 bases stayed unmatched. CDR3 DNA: TGTGCCAGCAGCTCAGGGACTAGCGGGGGGACAGATACGCAGTATTTT. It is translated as CASSSGTSGGTDTQYF.

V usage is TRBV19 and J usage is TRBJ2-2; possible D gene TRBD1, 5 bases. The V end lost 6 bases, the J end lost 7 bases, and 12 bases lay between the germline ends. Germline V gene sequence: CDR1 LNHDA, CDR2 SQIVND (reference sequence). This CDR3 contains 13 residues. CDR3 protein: CASRAQGGGELFF. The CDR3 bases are TGTGCCAGTAGAGCGCAGGGTGGCGGGGAGCTGTTTTTT.

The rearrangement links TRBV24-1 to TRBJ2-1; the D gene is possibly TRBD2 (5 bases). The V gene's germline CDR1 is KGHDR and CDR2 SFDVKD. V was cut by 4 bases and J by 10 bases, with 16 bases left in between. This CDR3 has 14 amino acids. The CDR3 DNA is TGTGCCACCAGTGACCCTGGACTTTTGGAGGAGCAGTTCTTC. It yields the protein CATSDPGLLEEQFF.

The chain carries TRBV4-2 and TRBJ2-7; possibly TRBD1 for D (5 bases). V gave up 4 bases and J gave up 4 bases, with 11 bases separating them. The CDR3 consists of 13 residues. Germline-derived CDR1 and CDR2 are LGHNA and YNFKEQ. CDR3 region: CASSPGLEYEQYF. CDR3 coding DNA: TGTGCCAGCAGCCCAGGGTTAGAGTACGAGCAGTACTTC.

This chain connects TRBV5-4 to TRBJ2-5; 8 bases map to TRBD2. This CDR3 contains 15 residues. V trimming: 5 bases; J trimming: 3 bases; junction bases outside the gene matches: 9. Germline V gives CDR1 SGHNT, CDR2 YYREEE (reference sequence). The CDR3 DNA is TGTGCCAGCAGAAATAGACTAGCGATGGAAGAGACCCAGTACTTC. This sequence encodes CASRNRLAMEETQYF.

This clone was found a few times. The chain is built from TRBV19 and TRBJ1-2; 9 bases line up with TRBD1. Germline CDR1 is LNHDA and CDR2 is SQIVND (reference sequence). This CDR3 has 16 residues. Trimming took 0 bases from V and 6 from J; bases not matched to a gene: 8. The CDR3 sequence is CASSIDIGGQGDGYTF. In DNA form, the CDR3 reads TGTGCCAGTAGTATAGATATCGGGGGACAGGGCGATGGCTACACCTTC.